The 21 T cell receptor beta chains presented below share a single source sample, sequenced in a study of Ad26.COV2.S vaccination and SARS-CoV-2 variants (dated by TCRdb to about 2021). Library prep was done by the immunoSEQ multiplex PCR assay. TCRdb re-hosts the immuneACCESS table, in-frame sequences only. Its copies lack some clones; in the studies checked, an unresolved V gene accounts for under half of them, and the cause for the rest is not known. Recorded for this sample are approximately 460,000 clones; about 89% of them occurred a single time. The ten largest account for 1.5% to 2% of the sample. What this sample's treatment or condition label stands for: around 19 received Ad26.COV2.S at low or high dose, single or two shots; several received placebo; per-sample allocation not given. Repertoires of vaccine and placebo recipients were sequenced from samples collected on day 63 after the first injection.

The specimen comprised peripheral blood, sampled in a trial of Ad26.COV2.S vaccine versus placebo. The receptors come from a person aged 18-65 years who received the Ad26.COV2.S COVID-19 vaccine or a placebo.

This chain's CDR3 is CASSLNNRGSAFF. Written as DNA, the CDR3 is TGTGCCAGCAGCTTAAATAACAGGGGCTCGGCTTTCTTT. The chain carries TRBV11-2 and TRBJ1-1, with TRBD1 matching over 7 bases. V shed 2 bases, J shed 11 bases, and the junction held 8 bases outside the gene matches. Germline CDR1 and CDR2: SGHAT and FQNNGV. CDR3 length: 13 amino acids. Together with reference TRBV11-2 and TRBJ1-1, the CDR3 gives the full variable domain: EAGVAQSPRYKIIEKRQSVAFWCNPISGHATLYWYQQILGQGPKLLIQFQNNGVVDDSQLPKDRFSAERLKGVDSTLKIQPAKLEDSAVYLCASSLNNRGSAFFGQGTRLTVV.

The CDR3 sequence is CATSLKGANYGYTF. The CDR3 nucleotides are TGTGCCACCAGCCTGAAAGGGGCTAACTATGGCTACACCTTC. The rearrangement joins TRBV15 to TRBJ1-2; a weak D match, TRBD1 (5 bases). Between the trimmed V and J ends, which lost 5 bases and 0 bases, there was a span of 10 bases. Germline V CDR1 and CDR2: LNHNV, YYDKDF (reference sequence). The CDR3 extends over 14 amino acids.

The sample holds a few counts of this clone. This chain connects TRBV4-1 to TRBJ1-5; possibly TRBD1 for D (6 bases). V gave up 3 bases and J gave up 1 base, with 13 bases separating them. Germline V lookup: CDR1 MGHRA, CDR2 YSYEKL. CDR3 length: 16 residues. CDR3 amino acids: CASSHSTGQSNQPQHF. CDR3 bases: TGCGCCAGCAGCCATAGTACCGGACAGAGCAATCAGCCCCAGCATTTT.

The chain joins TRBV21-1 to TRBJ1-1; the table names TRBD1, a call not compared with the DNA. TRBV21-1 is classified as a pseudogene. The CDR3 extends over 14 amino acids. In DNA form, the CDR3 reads TGTGCCAGCAGCAATCGACAGTTGAACACTGAAGCTTTCTTT. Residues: CASSNRQLNTEAFF.

CDR3 nucleotide sequence: TGTGCCAGCACTCCGCAGGTGAACTACGAGCAGTACTTC. It translates to CASTPQVNYEQYF. The chain joins TRBV6-6 to TRBJ2-7, with unresolved D. V shed 7 bases and J shed 3 bases, with 13 bases lying between them. CDR3 length: 13 residues. Germline V gives CDR1 MNHNY, CDR2 SVGAGI (reference sequence).

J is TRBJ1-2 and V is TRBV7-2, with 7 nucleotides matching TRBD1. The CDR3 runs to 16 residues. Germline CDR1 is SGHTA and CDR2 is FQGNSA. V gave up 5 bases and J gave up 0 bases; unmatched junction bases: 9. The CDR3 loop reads CASSPGGLIPNYGYTF. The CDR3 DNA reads TGTGCCAGCAGCCCAGGGGGATTAATTCCTAACTATGGCTACACCTTC.

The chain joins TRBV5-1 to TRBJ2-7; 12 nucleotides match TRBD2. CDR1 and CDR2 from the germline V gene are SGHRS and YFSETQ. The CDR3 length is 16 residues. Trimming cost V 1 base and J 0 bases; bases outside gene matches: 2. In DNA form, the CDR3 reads TGCGCCAGCAGCTTGTCGACTAGCGGGAGCTCCTACGAGCAGTACTTC. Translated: CASSLSTSGSSYEQYF.

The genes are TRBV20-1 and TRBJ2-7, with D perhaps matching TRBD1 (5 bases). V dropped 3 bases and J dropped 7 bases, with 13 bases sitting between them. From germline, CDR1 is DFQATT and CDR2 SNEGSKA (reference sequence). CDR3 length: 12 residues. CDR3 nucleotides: TGCAGTGCTAGTAGGGGCCCATTAGAGCAGTACTTC. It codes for CSASRGPLEQYF.

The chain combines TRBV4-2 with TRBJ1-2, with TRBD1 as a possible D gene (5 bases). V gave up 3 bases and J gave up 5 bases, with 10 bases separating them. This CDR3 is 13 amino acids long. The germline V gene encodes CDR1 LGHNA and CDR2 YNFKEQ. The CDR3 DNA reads TGTGCCAGCAGCCAGACAGCTTTATATGGCTACACCTTC. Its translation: CASSQTALYGYTF.

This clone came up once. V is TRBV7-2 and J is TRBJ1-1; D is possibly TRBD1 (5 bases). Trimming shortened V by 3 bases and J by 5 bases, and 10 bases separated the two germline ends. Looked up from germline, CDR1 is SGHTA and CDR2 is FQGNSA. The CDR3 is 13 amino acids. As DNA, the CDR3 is TGTGCCAGCAGCTTCGGGCAGGGAACTGAAGCTTTCTTT. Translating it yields CASSFGQGTEAFF.

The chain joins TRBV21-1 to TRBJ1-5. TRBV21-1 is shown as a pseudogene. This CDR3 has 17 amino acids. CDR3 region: CASSKASTPNRNQPQHF. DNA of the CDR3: TGTGCCAGCAGCAAAGCGTCTACACCGAATCGCAATCAGCCCCAGCATTTT.

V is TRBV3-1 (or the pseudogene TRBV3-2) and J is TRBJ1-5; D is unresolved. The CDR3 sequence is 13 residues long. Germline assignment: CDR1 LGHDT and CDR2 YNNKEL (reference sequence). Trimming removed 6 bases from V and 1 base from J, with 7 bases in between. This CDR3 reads CASSSGSNQPQHF. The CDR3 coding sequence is TGTGCCAGCAGTTCCGGGAGCAATCAGCCCCAGCATTTT.

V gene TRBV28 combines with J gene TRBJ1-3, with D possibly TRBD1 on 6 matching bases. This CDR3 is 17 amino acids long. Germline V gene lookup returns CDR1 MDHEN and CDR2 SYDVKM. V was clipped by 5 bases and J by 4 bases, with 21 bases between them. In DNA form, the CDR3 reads TGTGCCAGCAGTACCGGTTGGAGGGGGGCGGAAGGAAACACCATATATTTT. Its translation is CASSTGWRGAEGNTIYF.

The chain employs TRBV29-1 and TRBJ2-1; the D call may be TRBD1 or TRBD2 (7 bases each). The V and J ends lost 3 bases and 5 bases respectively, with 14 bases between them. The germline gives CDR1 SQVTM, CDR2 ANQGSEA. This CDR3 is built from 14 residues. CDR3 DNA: TGCAGCGTTGAGGTCAGCGGGACAGACAATGAGCAGTTCTTC. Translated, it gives CSVEVSGTDNEQFF.

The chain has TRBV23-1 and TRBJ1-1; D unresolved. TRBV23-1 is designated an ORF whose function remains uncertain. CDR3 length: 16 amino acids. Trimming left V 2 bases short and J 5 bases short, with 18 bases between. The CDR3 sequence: CASSQRPPGLSTEAFF. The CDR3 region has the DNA TGCGCCAGCAGTCAACGCCCTCCCGGGCTTAGTACTGAAGCTTTCTTT.

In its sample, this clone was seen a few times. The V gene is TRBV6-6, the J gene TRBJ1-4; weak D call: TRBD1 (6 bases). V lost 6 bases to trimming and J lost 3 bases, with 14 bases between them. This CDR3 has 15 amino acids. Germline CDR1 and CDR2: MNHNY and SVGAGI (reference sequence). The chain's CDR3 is CASSSRGKANEKLFF. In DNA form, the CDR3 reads TGTGCCAGCAGCTCCAGGGGAAAAGCTAATGAAAAACTGTTTTTT.

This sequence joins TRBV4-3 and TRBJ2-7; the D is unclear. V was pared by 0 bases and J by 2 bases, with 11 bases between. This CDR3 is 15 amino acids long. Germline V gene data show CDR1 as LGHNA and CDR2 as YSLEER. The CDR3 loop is CASSQDNGVAYEQYF. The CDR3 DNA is TGCGCCAGCAGCCAAGATAATGGGGTTGCCTACGAGCAGTACTTC.

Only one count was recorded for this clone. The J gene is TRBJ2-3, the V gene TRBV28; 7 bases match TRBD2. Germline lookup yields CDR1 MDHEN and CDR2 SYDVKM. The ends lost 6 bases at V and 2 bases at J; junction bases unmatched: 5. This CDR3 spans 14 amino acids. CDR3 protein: CASSRAGPTDTQYF. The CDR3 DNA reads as TGTGCCAGCAGCCGAGCGGGGCCCACAGATACGCAGTATTTT.

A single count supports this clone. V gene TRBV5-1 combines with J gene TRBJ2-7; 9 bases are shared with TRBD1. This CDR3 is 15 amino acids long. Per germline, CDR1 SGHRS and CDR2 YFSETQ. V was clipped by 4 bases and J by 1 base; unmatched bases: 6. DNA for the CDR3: TGCGCCAGCAGCATCGGACAGGGGAAATCCTACGAGCAGTACTTC. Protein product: CASSIGQGKSYEQYF.

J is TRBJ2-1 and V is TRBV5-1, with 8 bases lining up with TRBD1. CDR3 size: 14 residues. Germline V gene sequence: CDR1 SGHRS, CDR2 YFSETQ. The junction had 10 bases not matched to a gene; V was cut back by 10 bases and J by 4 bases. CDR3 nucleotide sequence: TGCGCCTCCGACAGGGGCGGTACGTACAATGAGCAGTTCTTC. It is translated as CASDRGGTYNEQFF.

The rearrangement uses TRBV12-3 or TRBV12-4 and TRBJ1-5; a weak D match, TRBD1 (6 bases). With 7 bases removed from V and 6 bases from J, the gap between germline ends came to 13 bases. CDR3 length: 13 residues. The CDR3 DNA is TGTGCCAGCACCCACAGGGCTGGTCAGCCCCAGCATTTT. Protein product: CASTHRAGQPQHF.